Each of the 22 T cell receptor beta chains below was sequenced from the same sample in a study of early T cells in non-severe SARS-CoV-2 infection. Each CDR3 protein gets one entry after TCRdb re-called the 5' RACE reads with MiXCR. This sample carries under 70,000 distinct CDR3 sequences, around a tenth of them seen once, and the ten largest clones take approximately 4.2%. The sequenced sample was whole blood. The receptors derive from an adult who was a healthcare worker with PCR-confirmed SARS-CoV-2 infection or an uninfected control (not recorded which).

This clonotype was detected many times. V usage is TRBV10-3 and J usage is TRBJ2-3; 8 bases line up with TRBD1. CDR1 ENHRY and CDR2 SYGVKD come from the germline V gene. V gave up 3 bases and J gave up 4 bases; unmatched junction bases: 9. The CDR3 is made up of 16 amino acids. In nucleotides, the CDR3 is TGTGCCATCAGTGAAGGCAGGGGGCCTGCAGCAGATACGCAGTATTTT. This translates into CAISEGRGPAADTQYF.

This clonotype came up many times. The rearrangement links TRBV2 to TRBJ2-1; maybe TRBD2 (6 bases). V lost 10 bases to trimming and J lost 7 bases, with 20 bases between them. This CDR3 has 14 residues. Per germline, CDR1 SNHLY and CDR2 FYNNEI. CDR3 nucleotide sequence: TGTGCCAACTCTCGGAGGGTCGTAGGGAATGAGCAGTTCTTC. Its translation is CANSRRVVGNEQFF.

This clonotype was seen ten or more times. The chain links TRBV7-9 to TRBJ1-1, with TRBD1 as a possible D gene (5 bases). The CDR3 is made up of 12 amino acids. The V end was cut by 8 bases, the J end by 5 bases, with 12 bases between. In germline, CDR1 is SEHNR, CDR2 FQNEAQ (reference sequence). The chain's CDR3 is CASQGVGTEAFF. Here the CDR3 DNA reads TGTGCCAGCCAAGGGGTAGGAACTGAAGCTTTCTTT.

The chain links TRBV5-6 to TRBJ2-1; D is unclear. Germline CDR1 SGHDT, CDR2 YYEEEE. The CDR3 loop spans 13 amino acids. Trimming shortened V by 0 bases and J by 7 bases, and 8 bases separated the two germline ends. For the CDR3, the DNA is TGTGCCAGCAGCTTGGGAGGCGCGAATGAGCAGTTCTTC. Its protein product is CASSLGGANEQFF.

This clonotype was found many times. V usage is TRBV7-9 and J usage is TRBJ2-2; TRBD1 might be the D (7 bases). CDR1 SEHNR and CDR2 FQNEAQ come from the germline V gene (reference sequence). The CDR3 totals 19 residues. Between the trimmed V and J ends, which lost 2 bases and 3 bases, there was a span of 22 bases. CDR3 in amino acids: CASSLYLPGGLYDTGELFF. The CDR3 DNA reads TGTGCCAGCAGCTTATACCTGCCAGGGGGGTTGTATGACACCGGGGAGCTGTTTTTT.

The table lists this clonotype with many counts. The chain joins TRBV10-3 to TRBJ2-3, with TRBD2 matching 8 bases. The CDR3 has 18 residues. Germline V lookup: CDR1 ENHRY, CDR2 SYGVKD. The V and J ends lost 0 bases and 3 bases, in that order; junction bases with no gene match: 11. CDR3 sequence reads: CAISESDGAGVSTDTQYF. The CDR3 coding sequence is TGTGCCATCAGTGAGTCCGACGGAGCGGGGGTTAGTACAGATACGCAGTATTTT.

This clonotype showed up many times. The chain carries TRBV4-2 and TRBJ2-3; 8 bases match TRBD1. The CDR3 is made up of 17 amino acids. The germline gives CDR1 LGHNA, CDR2 YNFKEQ. V gave up 0 bases and J gave up 1 base; unmatched junction bases: 6. The CDR3 DNA follows: TGTGCCAGCAGCCAAGATTCCGGGACAGGCCGCACAGATACGCAGTATTTT. Encoded protein: CASSQDSGTGRTDTQYF.

The gene calls are TRBV3-1 and TRBJ1-1; D remains ambiguous. Looked up from germline, CDR1 is LGHDT and CDR2 is YNNKEL (reference sequence). The CDR3 loop spans 16 amino acids. V was shortened by 1 base and J by 7 bases, with 19 bases between the two germline ends. Here the CDR3 reads CASSQALGDNRYEAFF. CDR3 DNA sequence: TGTGCCAGCAGCCAAGCGTTGGGAGACAACCGATATGAAGCTTTCTTT.

The J gene is TRBJ2-1, the V gene TRBV19, with 9 nucleotides matching TRBD1. The CDR3 totals 15 residues. The germline V gene encodes CDR1 LNHDA and CDR2 SQIVND (reference sequence). V lost 3 bases to trimming and J lost 7 bases; unmatched junction nucleotides: 7. CDR3 nucleotides: TGTGCCAGTAGTATCTCCGGGACAGGGCAAAATGAGCAGTTCTTC. Encoded protein: CASSISGTGQNEQFF.

This clonotype was recorded many times. The chain carries TRBV5-1 and TRBJ2-2, with a possible D match to TRBD1 (5 bases). The CDR3 sequence is 13 residues long. V was cut by 4 bases and J by 7 bases, with 11 bases left in between. CDR1 and CDR2 from the germline V gene are SGHRS and YFSETQ. The CDR3 loop reads CASSQGAHGELFF. The CDR3 coding sequence is TGCGCCAGCAGCCAGGGCGCACACGGGGAGCTGTTTTTT.

This clonotype was seen many times. V and J are TRBV12-3 or TRBV12-4 and TRBJ2-2; D unclear. CDR3 length: 11 residues. V dropped 8 bases and J dropped 5 bases, with 6 bases sitting between them. Here the CDR3 DNA reads TGTGCCAGCCGCAGGACCGGGGAGCTGTTTTTT. Translated, it gives CASRRTGELFF.

This clonotype has more than one count but fewer than ten. The chain employs TRBV30 and TRBJ1-2, with unresolved D. Germline V gene sequence: CDR1 GTSNPN, CDR2 SVGIG (reference sequence). Trimming took 4 bases from V and 8 from J, leaving 23 bases between them. The CDR3 totals 15 residues. CDR3 bases: TGTGCCTGGACCCTCACCGGGCCTCACTATCCGGGCTACACCTTC. Its translation: CAWTLTGPHYPGYTF.

This chain uses TRBV20-1 with TRBJ2-7; 9 nucleotides agree with TRBD2. Germline V gene data show CDR1 as DFQATT and CDR2 as SNEGSKA (reference sequence). The CDR3 spans 13 residues. J gave up 3 bases and V 7 bases, and 7 bases lay outside the gene matches. The CDR3 region has the DNA TGCAGTGGTGTTGCAGCGGGAGGCTACGAGCAGTACTTC. Translated: CSGVAAGGYEQYF.

The CDR3 DNA follows: TGTGCCAGCAGCTTATGGGTCACCCAAGAGACCCAGTACTTC. Its protein is CASSLWVTQETQYF. The chain uses TRBV11-3 and TRBJ2-5; no clear D gene. This CDR3 has 14 residues. Trimming removed 2 bases at V and 1 base at J, with 8 bases between. Germline CDR1 SGHNT, CDR2 YENEEA.

This clonotype occurred many times. J is TRBJ2-2 and V is TRBV5-1, with TRBD1 matching over 10 bases. J was trimmed by 0 bases and V by 4 bases; bases with no gene match: 9. This CDR3 region has 18 residues. The germline V gene encodes CDR1 SGHRS and CDR2 YFSETQ. The CDR3 spells CASSIGDRGNTNTGELFF. In DNA, the CDR3 is TGCGCCAGCAGCATAGGGGACAGGGGTAACACGAACACCGGGGAGCTGTTTTTT. Drawing the rest from reference TRBV5-1 and TRBJ2-2, the complete variable domain is KAGVTQTPRYLIKTRGQQVTLSCSPISGHRSVSWYQQTPGQGLQFLFEYFSETQRNKGNFPGRFSGRQFSNSRSEMNVSTLELGDSALYLCASSIGDRGNTNTGELFFGEGSRLTVL.

This clonotype was seen only a few times. The chain uses TRBV20-1 and TRBJ2-7; maybe TRBD2 (6 bases). Trimming took off 3 bases at V and 4 bases at J, with 10 bases between the two ends. CDR3 length equals 12 residues. Germline V lookup: CDR1 DFQATT, CDR2 SNEGSKA (reference sequence). CDR3 sequence (DNA): TGCAGTGCTAGCGGGAGCTCGTACGAGCAGTACTTC. The encoded protein is CSASGSSYEQYF.

The V call is TRBV29-1, the J call TRBJ2-7; 13 nucleotides line up with TRBD2. Germline V gene lookup returns CDR1 SQVTM and CDR2 ANQGSEA. The ends lost 3 bases at V and 2 bases at J; junction bases unmatched: 1. There are 14 residues in the CDR3. CDR3 DNA sequence: TGCAGCGTTGAGGGACTAGCGGGAACCTACGAGCAGTACTTC. Translated, it gives CSVEGLAGTYEQYF.

In this sample, this clonotype turned up a few times. This rearrangement joins TRBV20-1 to TRBJ2-5; unclear D gene. The CDR3 length is 10 residues. V was trimmed by 5 bases and J by 4 bases, leaving 5 bases between them. Germline CDR1 and CDR2: DFQATT and SNEGSKA (reference sequence). CDR3 amino acids: CSAFTETQYF. The CDR3 region has the DNA TGCAGTGCTTTCACAGAGACCCAGTACTTC.

This clonotype was detected many times. The chain recombines TRBV7-2 with TRBJ1-4, with no clear D. There are 14 residues in the CDR3. Germline assignment: CDR1 SGHTA and CDR2 FQGNSA. The V and J ends lost 3 bases and 4 bases respectively, with 9 bases between them. The CDR3 DNA sequence: TGTGCCAGCAGCTTGCGCACGGGTAATGAAAAACTGTTTTTT. Translating it yields CASSLRTGNEKLFF.

This clonotype showed up many times. The chain uses TRBV6-5 and TRBJ2-2; 9 bases map to TRBD1. Germline CDR1 is MNHEY and CDR2 is SVGAGI. The CDR3 covers 18 residues. V lost 5 bases to trimming and J lost 4 bases; unmatched junction nucleotides: 14. In DNA form, the CDR3 reads TGTGCCAGCAGTCAAAGTCCCCCCGGGACAGGGCGCACCGGGGAGCTGTTTTTT. Its translation: CASSQSPPGTGRTGELFF.

The rearrangement uses TRBV4-1 and TRBJ1-4; D possibly corresponds to TRBD1 (5 bases). The V gene lost 1 base and the J gene lost 8 bases, with 14 bases spanning the gap. Germline CDR1 is MGHRA and CDR2 is YSYEKL. The CDR3 runs to 15 residues. The CDR3 coding sequence is TGCGCCAGCAGCCAAGTAAGGGGAGGAGGAGAAAAACTGTTTTTT. Residues: CASSQVRGGGEKLFF.

This clonotype was seen only a few times. This chain uses TRBV19 with TRBJ2-1; 7 bases are shared with TRBD2. This CDR3 is built from 14 residues. The J segment lost 7 bases and the V segment lost 4 bases, leaving 7 bases of the junction unmatched. CDR1 is LNHDA and CDR2 is SQIVND in the germline V gene (reference sequence). CDR3 in amino acids: CASSTTGGVNEQFF. The CDR3 DNA is TGTGCCAGTAGTACGACGGGAGGAGTAAATGAGCAGTTCTTC.